Following are 27 T cell receptor beta chains from one sample sequenced in a study of neurological immune-mediated disorders. TCRdb reanalysed the 5' RACE reads using MiXCR and keeps one entry per CDR3 protein. This table has under 70,000 distinct CDR3 sequences, 24% appearing once. Noted time point: technical triplicate 2. Sequencing input: PBMCs. The receptors were sampled from a man in his 60s with HTLV-1-associated myelopathy (HAM/TSP).

This clonotype has ten or more counts. The chain has TRBV5-6 and TRBJ1-2, with unresolved D. CDR3 length equals 12 residues. The germline V gene encodes CDR1 SGHDT and CDR2 YYEEEE. Trimming stripped 1 base from V and 8 bases from J, with 9 bases between. This chain's CDR3 is CASSLSVGGYTF. CDR3 coding DNA: TGTGCCAGCAGCTTGTCGGTGGGGGGCTACACCTTC.

This clonotype showed up just a few times. This CDR3 is CASKGTLNTGELFF. The CDR3 DNA reads as TGTGCCAGTAAGGGGACCCTTAACACCGGGGAGCTGTTTTTT. The chain couples TRBV19 to TRBJ2-2, with D perhaps assigned TRBD1 or TRBD2 (5 bases each). V was pared by 7 bases and J by 2 bases, with 11 bases between. This CDR3 has 14 residues. Per germline, CDR1 LNHDA and CDR2 SQIVND (reference sequence).

J is TRBJ1-5 and V is TRBV2, with D hard to call. V was shortened by 6 bases and J by 4 bases, with 7 bases between the two germline ends. Per the germline V gene, CDR1 is SNHLY and CDR2 is FYNNEI. The CDR3 length is 12 residues. CDR3 sequence reads: CASSQRNQPQHF. CDR3 coding DNA: TGTGCCAGCAGCCAGAGGAATCAGCCCCAGCATTTT.

This chain uses TRBV29-1 with TRBJ2-1; 10 bases map to TRBD1. J gave up 4 bases and V 0 bases, and 6 bases lay outside the gene matches. CDR1 is SQVTM, CDR2 ANQGSEA, per germline. The CDR3 consists of 16 residues. This CDR3 reads CSVEDRDRGDYNEQFF. CDR3 nucleotide sequence: TGCAGCGTTGAAGATCGGGACAGGGGTGATTACAATGAGCAGTTCTTC.

Only a few counts were recorded for this clonotype. This may be a read error: a much more frequent sequence differs by one nucleotide. The chain combines TRBV28 with TRBJ2-2; D is ambiguous. This CDR3 is 14 amino acids long. CDR1 and CDR2 (germline): MDHEN, SYDVKM. The DNA of the CDR3 is TGTGCCAGCAGTTTATACACGAACACCTGGGAGCTGTTTTTT. Its translation is CASSLYTNTWELFF.

Many counts were recorded for this clonotype. This chain joins TRBV5-6 and TRBJ1-2; the D gene is possibly TRBD1 (6 bases). The CDR3 contains 13 residues. Looked up from germline, CDR1 is SGHDT and CDR2 is YYEEEE. The ends were cut back, 4 bases at V and 2 bases at J, with 9 bases in the middle. Here the CDR3 DNA reads TGTGCCAGCAGCCCCACAGGGAACTATGGCTACACCTTC. This encodes CASSPTGNYGYTF.

In this sample, this clonotype is medium-sized. This chain uses TRBV2 with TRBJ2-5; D may be TRBD1 (8 bases). CDR1 SNHLY and CDR2 FYNNEI come from the germline V gene. The CDR3 consists of 14 residues. The germline V and J ends were trimmed by 8 bases and 4 bases, with 17 bases remaining between them. Here the CDR3 DNA reads TGTGCCAGCGGGTCAGGGGGCGGGGGAGAGACCCAGTACTTC. It yields the protein CASGSGGGGETQYF. The full variable domain, its missing parts supplied by reference TRBV2 and TRBJ2-5, is EPEVTQTPSHQVTQMGQEVILRCVPISNHLYFYWYRQILGQKVEFLVSFYNNEISEKSEIFDDQFSVERPDGSNFTLKIRSTKLEDSAMYFCASGSGGGGETQYFGPGTRLLVL.

The chain employs TRBV6-5 and TRBJ2-1, with TRBD2 matching 8 bases. After removal of 5 bases from V and 3 bases from J, the junction contained 6 bases not matched to a gene. The CDR3 contains 15 residues. The V gene's germline CDR1 is MNHEY and CDR2 SVGAGI. CDR3 in amino acids: CASSPSGRDYNEQFF. CDR3 DNA sequence: TGTGCCAGCAGTCCAAGCGGGAGAGACTACAATGAGCAGTTCTTC.

This clonotype has a count of ten or more. The V and J genes are TRBV15 and TRBJ2-7; D may be TRBD2 (6 bases). The germline V gene encodes CDR1 LNHNV and CDR2 YYDKDF (reference sequence). Trimming took off 1 base at V and 4 bases at J, with 14 bases between the two ends. CDR3 length: 15 amino acids. CDR3 coding DNA: TGTGCCACCAGCAGAGGGGACGGGGGTCGATACGAGCAGTACTTC. Protein sequence: CATSRGDGGRYEQYF. Looking up the rest from reference TRBV15 and TRBJ2-7 gives the full variable domain: DAMVIQNPRYQVTQFGKPVTLSCSQTLNHNVMYWYQQKSSQAPKLLFHYYDKDFNNEADTPDNFQSRRPNTSFCFLDIRSPGLGDTAMYLCATSRGDGGRYEQYFGPGTRLTVT.

This clonotype was observed many times. The CDR3 DNA sequence: TGCGCCAGCAGCTTGGTGCGGGAAGGTTACGAGCAGTACTTC. This translates into CASSLVREGYEQYF. The chain uses TRBV5-1 and TRBJ2-7; a possible D gene is TRBD2 (6 bases). V was clipped by 0 bases and J by 4 bases, with 11 bases between them. The length of the CDR3 is 14 residues. Germline V gives CDR1 SGHRS, CDR2 YFSETQ.

This clonotype showed up many times. The V call is TRBV29-1, the J call TRBJ1-4; tentatively, D is TRBD1 (5 bases). This CDR3 comprises 11 residues. V was clipped by 6 bases and J by 6 bases, with 8 bases between them. Germline V gives CDR1 SQVTM, CDR2 ANQGSEA. The CDR3 is CSVGRDEKLFF. CDR3 DNA: TGCAGCGTGGGACGGGATGAAAAACTGTTTTTT. Full variable domain (outside the CDR3, taken from reference TRBV29-1 and TRBJ1-4): SAVISQKPSRDICQRGTSLTIQCQVDSQVTMMFWYRQQPGQSLTLIATANQGSEATYESGFVIDKFPISRPNLTFSTLTVSNMSPEDSSIYLCSVGRDEKLFFGSGTQLSVL.

This clonotype was counted ten times or more. The gene calls are TRBV21-1 and TRBJ1-1; the table gives TRBD1 as D, unverified against the DNA. TRBV21-1 represents a pseudogene. The CDR3 extends over 15 amino acids. This CDR3 reads CASSKEQGGDPEAFF. In DNA form, the CDR3 reads TGTGCCAGCAGCAAAGAGCAGGGGGGGGATCCTGAAGCTTTCTTT.

This clonotype occurred many times. The rearrangement links TRBV20-1 to TRBJ2-7; 11 nucleotides agree with TRBD2. This CDR3 contains 14 residues. Germline-derived CDR1 and CDR2 are DFQATT and SNEGSKA (reference sequence). V lost 3 bases to trimming and J lost 2 bases; unmatched junction nucleotides: 3. The CDR3 bases are TGCAGTGCTAGTATACTAGCGGGAGCCTACGAGCAGTACTTC. Translating it yields CSASILAGAYEQYF.

This clonotype came up many times. The chain combines TRBV5-1 with TRBJ2-3; D remains unclear. The V gene's germline CDR1 is SGHRS and CDR2 YFSETQ. Trimming stripped 4 bases from V and 3 bases from J, with 12 bases between. The CDR3 extends over 14 amino acids. CDR3 bases: TGCGCCAGCAGCCATACGGATACGACAGATACGCAGTATTTT. Amino acid sequence: CASSHTDTTDTQYF.

In its sample, this clonotype was seen many times. This chain's CDR3 is CASSSGPAQPQHF. DNA for the CDR3: TGTGCCAGCAGTTCGGGGCCCGCTCAGCCCCAGCATTTT. This chain connects TRBV28 to TRBJ1-5; D perhaps matches TRBD1 (5 bases). The germline V gene encodes CDR1 MDHEN and CDR2 SYDVKM. Trimming shortened V by 4 bases and J by 6 bases, and 10 bases separated the two germline ends. The CDR3 length is 13 residues.

This clonotype occurred many times. This chain joins TRBV7-8 and TRBJ2-6; D not certain. The length of the CDR3 is 18 residues. The V and J ends lost 0 bases and 0 bases respectively, with 12 bases between them. Looked up from germline, CDR1 is SGHVS and CDR2 is FQNEAQ. The CDR3 DNA reads TGTGCCAGCAGCTTAGCGGGCTTTCGGGTCTCTGGGGCCAACGTCCTGACTTTC. Protein product: CASSLAGFRVSGANVLTF.

This clonotype was counted ten times or more. V usage is TRBV3-1 and J usage is TRBJ2-3; 10 bases map to TRBD2. The V gene's germline CDR1 is LGHDT and CDR2 YNNKEL (reference sequence). Trimming at V came to 0 bases and at J to 5 bases, leaving 14 bases not matched to a gene. This CDR3 region has 19 residues. The CDR3 region has the DNA TGTGCCAGCAGCCAAGACCAGATGGGGCTAGCGGGAGAACGAGATACGCAGTATTTT. This gives the protein CASSQDQMGLAGERDTQYF.

The rearrangement joins TRBV11-2 to TRBJ2-7, with TRBD1 matching 11 bases. The V segment lost 3 bases and the J segment 1 base; nucleotides outside the gene matches: 5. The CDR3 runs to 16 residues. Germline loops: CDR1 SGHAT, CDR2 FQNNGV. Written as DNA, the CDR3 is TGTGCCAGCAGCTTGGACAGGGGGCGAATTTCCTACGAGCAGTACTTC. This translates into CASSLDRGRISYEQYF.

This clonotype was detected ten times or more. The CDR3 DNA reads TGTGCCAGCAGCACAGGACGGTTGAACACTGAAGCTTTCTTT. Translating gives CASSTGRLNTEAFF. The genes are TRBV7-9 and TRBJ1-1; TRBD1 might be the D (5 bases). Trimming pared 5 bases from V and 0 bases from J, leaving 10 bases between. CDR1 is SEHNR, CDR2 FQNEAQ, per germline (reference sequence). The CDR3 runs to 14 residues. Combining the CDR3 with reference TRBV7-9 and TRBJ1-1 gives the whole variable domain DTGVSQNPRHKITKRGQNVTFRCDPISEHNRLYWYRQTLGQGPEFLTYFQNEAQLEKSRLLSDRFSAERPKGSFSTLEIQRTEQGDSAMYLCASSTGRLNTEAFFGQGTRLTVV.

The chain couples TRBV5-1 to TRBJ2-3; no clear D. The CDR3 runs 14 residues. Germline values: CDR1 SGHRS, CDR2 YFSETQ. Trimming removed 0 bases at V and 6 bases at J, with 11 bases between. CDR3 in amino acids: CASSLELASDTQYF. For the CDR3, the DNA is TGCGCCAGCAGCTTGGAGTTAGCATCGGATACGCAGTATTTT.

The chain recombines TRBV28 with TRBJ2-4, with D possibly being TRBD1 or TRBD2 (5 bases each). The CDR3 runs to 13 residues. Trimming took off 6 bases at V and 9 bases at J, with 15 bases between the two ends. CDR1 MDHEN and CDR2 SYDVKM come from the germline V gene. In DNA, the CDR3 is TGTGCCAGCAGCCCCCCCGGGGCTAGCATTCAGTACTTC. The encoded protein is CASSPPGASIQYF.

This clonotype was found a few times. This chain joins TRBV18 and TRBJ2-1, with D unclear. Germline V CDR1 and CDR2: KGHSH, LQKENI. The V end lost 2 bases, the J end lost 2 bases, and 7 bases lay between the germline ends. The CDR3 loop spans 14 amino acids. CDR3: CASSPSHPYNEQFF. CDR3 coding DNA: TGTGCCAGCTCACCATCCCATCCCTACAATGAGCAGTTCTTC.

This clonotype appeared a few times. The CDR3 DNA follows: TGTGCCAGCAGCCCGGAGAACACCCGTAGCGGGTTCAATGAGCAGTTCTTC. Its protein product is CASSPENTRSGFNEQFF. This chain connects TRBV4-2 to TRBJ2-1; the match to TRBD2 covers 7 bases. CDR1 LGHNA and CDR2 YNFKEQ come from the germline V gene. V lost 4 bases to trimming and J lost 6 bases; unmatched junction nucleotides: 15. The CDR3 loop spans 17 amino acids.

The chain combines TRBV18 with TRBJ2-7, with D tentatively TRBD1 (6 bases). The CDR3 runs to 13 residues. Trimming stripped 5 bases from V and 6 bases from J, with 14 bases between. The V gene's germline CDR1 is KGHSH and CDR2 LQKENI. The CDR3, as DNA: TGTGCCAGCTCAAAGGACAGTATCTCCGAGCAGTACTTC. This gives the protein CASSKDSISEQYF.

This clonotype came up many times. The chain recombines TRBV4-1 with TRBJ2-3; 8 positions agree with TRBD2. From germline, CDR1 is MGHRA and CDR2 YSYEKL. This CDR3 has 19 residues. The ends lost 0 bases at V and 4 bases at J; junction bases unmatched: 15. Here the CDR3 DNA reads TGCGCCAGCAGCCAAGATATATTTTCGCGACTAGCGTTGGCAGATACGCAGTATTTT. Translation gives CASSQDIFSRLALADTQYF.

This clonotype was seen ten or more times. The chain employs TRBV20-1 and TRBJ1-1; 9 nucleotides line up with TRBD1. This CDR3 has 13 residues. Germline-derived CDR1 and CDR2 are DFQATT and SNEGSKA (reference sequence). The CDR3 protein is CTRYRGRGTEAFF. CDR3 DNA sequence: TGCACGCGATACAGGGGGCGCGGCACTGAAGCTTTCTTT.

This chain joins TRBV20-1 and TRBJ1-1, with D possibly being TRBD1 (6 bases). CDR1 and CDR2 (germline): DFQATT, SNEGSKA (reference sequence). The CDR3 runs 13 residues. Trimming removed 2 bases from V and 6 bases from J, with 13 bases in between. CDR3: CSARLSRGPEAFF. The CDR3, as DNA: TGCAGTGCTAGACTATCCAGGGGTCCTGAAGCTTTCTTT.